This T cell receptor (beta chain) comes out of a study of technical replicates of blood from several donors. The CDR3 covers 14 residues. Germline CDR1 and CDR2: MNHEY and SVGAGI. The V and J ends lost 0 bases and 5 bases respectively, with 11 bases between them. TCRdb's table, derived via immunoSEQ multiplex PCR, lists solely in-frame clones and lacks some. The table shows 79,000 or so clones, with 80% to 95% occurring only once. J is TRBJ2-7 and V is TRBV6-5; the D gene is possibly TRBD2 (6 bases). Input material: T cells isolated from PBMCs. This receptor was obtained from a human donor in good health. The DNA of the CDR3 is TGTGCCAGCAGTTACTCGGGGGGAGTAGACGAGCAGTACTTC. It specifies CASSYSGGVDEQYF.